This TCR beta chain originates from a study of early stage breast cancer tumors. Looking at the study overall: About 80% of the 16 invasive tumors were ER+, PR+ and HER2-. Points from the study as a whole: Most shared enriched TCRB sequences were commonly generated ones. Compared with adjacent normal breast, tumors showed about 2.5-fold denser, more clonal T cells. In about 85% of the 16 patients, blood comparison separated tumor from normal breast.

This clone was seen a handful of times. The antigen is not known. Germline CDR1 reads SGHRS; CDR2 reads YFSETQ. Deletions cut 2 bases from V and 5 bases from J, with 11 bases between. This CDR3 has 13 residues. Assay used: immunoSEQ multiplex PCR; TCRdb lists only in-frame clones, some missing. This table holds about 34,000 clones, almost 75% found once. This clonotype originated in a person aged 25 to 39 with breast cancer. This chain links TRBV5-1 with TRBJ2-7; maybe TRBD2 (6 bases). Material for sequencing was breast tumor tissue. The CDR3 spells CASSFNSGDEQYF. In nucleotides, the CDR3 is TGCGCCAGCAGCTTTAATAGCGGAGACGAGCAGTACTTC. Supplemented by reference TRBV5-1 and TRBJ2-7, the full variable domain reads KAGVTQTPRYLIKTRGQQVTLSCSPISGHRSVSWYQQTPGQGLQFLFEYFSETQRNKGNFPGRFSGRQFSNSRSEMNVSTLELGDSALYLCASSFNSGDEQYFGPGTRLTVT.